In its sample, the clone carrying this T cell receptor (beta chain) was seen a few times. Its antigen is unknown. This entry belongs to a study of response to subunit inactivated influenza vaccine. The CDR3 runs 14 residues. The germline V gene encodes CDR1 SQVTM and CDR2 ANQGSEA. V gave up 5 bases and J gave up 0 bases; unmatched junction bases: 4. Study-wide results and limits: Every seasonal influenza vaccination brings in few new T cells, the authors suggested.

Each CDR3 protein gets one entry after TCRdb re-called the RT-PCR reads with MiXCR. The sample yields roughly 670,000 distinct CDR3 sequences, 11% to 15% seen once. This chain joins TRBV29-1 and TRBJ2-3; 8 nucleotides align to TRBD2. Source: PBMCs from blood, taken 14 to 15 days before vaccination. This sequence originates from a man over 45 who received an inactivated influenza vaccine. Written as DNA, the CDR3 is TGCAGCGTTACGGGGGGGGGGAGCACAGATACGCAGTATTTT. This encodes CSVTGGGSTDTQYF.